The entry that follows covers one T cell receptor (beta chain) sequence. Its antigen remains unidentified. TCRdb keeps only in-frame clones here, not all; method: immunoSEQ multiplex PCR. There are some 86,000 clones in the sample; over 75% occur only once, and 5% to 5.5% lies in the top ten. CDR1 and CDR2 from the germline V gene are MNHEY and SVGEGT. This CDR3 has 11 amino acids. Trimming removed 4 bases from V and 11 bases from J, with 11 bases in between. This entry is derived from a study of T cell responses to AZD1222 COVID-19 vaccine. The study's findings and limits: Baseline seropositivity characterized only six AZD1222 recipients. Spike-specific TCR depth and breadth grew after two AZD1222 doses. CD4 TCRs covered the whole spike, strongest at regions 160-218 and 743-854. Close to half of all spike-specific TCRs reportedly target regions of the variants that are unmutated.

This material consisted of peripheral blood, taken 28 days after the second AZD1222 dose. The genes are TRBV6-2 or TRBV6-3 and TRBJ1-1; D call uncertain. The TCR sequence derives from an adult who received the AZD1222 COVID-19 vaccine. CDR3 in amino acids: CASSWTFEAFF. CDR3 in DNA: TGTGCCAGCAGTTGGACCTTTGAGGCTTTCTTT.